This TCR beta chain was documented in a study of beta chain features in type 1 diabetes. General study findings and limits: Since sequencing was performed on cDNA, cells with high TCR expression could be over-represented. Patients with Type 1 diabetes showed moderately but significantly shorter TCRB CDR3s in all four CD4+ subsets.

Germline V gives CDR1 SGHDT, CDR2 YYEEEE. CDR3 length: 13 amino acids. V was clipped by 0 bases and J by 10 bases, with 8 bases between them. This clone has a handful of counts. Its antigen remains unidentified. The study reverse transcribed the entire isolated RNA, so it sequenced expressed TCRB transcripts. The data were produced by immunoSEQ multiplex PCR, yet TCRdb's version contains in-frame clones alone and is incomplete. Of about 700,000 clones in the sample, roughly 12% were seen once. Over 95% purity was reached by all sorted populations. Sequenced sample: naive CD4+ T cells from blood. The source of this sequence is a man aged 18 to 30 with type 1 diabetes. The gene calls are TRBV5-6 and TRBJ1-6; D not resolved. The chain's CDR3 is CASSLGSGSPLHF. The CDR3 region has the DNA TGTGCCAGCAGCTTGGGGTCAGGATCACCCCTCCACTTT.